Listed below are T cell receptor beta chains from one sample, sequenced in a study of T cell responses to AZD1222 COVID-19 vaccine. The assay was immunoSEQ multiplex PCR, and TCRdb's table has in-frame clones only and misses some. There are about 170,000 clones in the sample; around 88% occur only once, and 1.1% lies in the top ten. Sequencing was performed on peripheral blood, taken 28 days after the second AZD1222 dose. These receptors all stem from an adult who received the AZD1222 COVID-19 vaccine. The CDR3 runs from the conserved cysteine through the conserved F or W. A D gene is named only where the DNA matches it firmly. Expanded clones get a size class; other rows say once, few or many, or leave the size out.

clone size,J gene,D gene,V gene,CDR3 DNA,CDR3 protein
.,TRBJ2-1,.,TRBV5-4,TGTGCCAGCAGCCCAGACAATGAGCAGTTCTTC,CASSPDNEQFF
.,TRBJ2-1,TRBD1,TRBV15,TGTGCCACCAGCAGAGATAAGGGGGCCGTCAATGAGCAGTTCTTC,CATSRDKGAVNEQFF
few,TRBJ1-5,TRBD1,TRBV15,TGTGCCACCAGCCTTACTGTACAGGGGCACAATCAGCCCCAGCATTTT,CATSLTVQGHNQPQHF
few,TRBJ2-1,TRBD2,TRBV20-1,TGCAGTGCTAGTCTCCCTAGCGGGGGTGGGAATGAGCAGTTCTTC,CSASLPSGGGNEQFF
.,TRBJ2-7,.,TRBV5-1,TGCGCCAGCAGCTTGGCGAGGACTATGTCCTACGAGCAGTACTTC,CASSLARTMSYEQYF
.,TRBJ1-2,.,TRBV4-1,TGCGCCAGCAGCCAAGTTGGGGATGGCTATGGCTACACCTTC,CASSQVGDGYGYTF
.,TRBJ2-6,.,TRBV29-1,TGCAGCGTTGCGAGCTCTGGGGCCAACGTCCTGACTTTC,CSVASSGANVLTF
.,TRBJ2-1,TRBD2,TRBV5-6,TGTGCCAGCAGCTTGTCGGCTAGCGGGGTCTACAATGAGCAGTTCTTC,CASSLSASGVYNEQFF
.,TRBJ1-5,.,TRBV7-8,TGTGCCAGCAGCGTCCAAAGCCTGGGGCAGCCCCAGCATTTT,CASSVQSLGQPQHF
.,TRBJ2-3,.,TRBV12-5,TGTGCTAGTGGTTTGCCGCTCATACAGGGATCAGATACGCAGTATTTT,CASGLPLIQGSDTQYF
.,TRBJ1-2,.,TRBV7-9,TGTGCCAGCAGCCCCGGGTTACCCTATGGCTACACCTTC,CASSPGLPYGYTF
.,TRBJ1-5,TRBD1,TRBV6-5,TGTGCCAGCAGTTTCGGGACAGGCGCAGAACAGCCCCAGCATTTT,CASSFGTGAEQPQHF
.,TRBJ2-6,TRBD2,TRBV4-1,TGCGCCAGCAGCCGGGAGGGGTCCGGGGCCAACGTCCTGACTTTC,CASSREGSGANVLTF
once,TRBJ2-5,.,TRBV20-1,TGCAGTGCCGAGCTAGAGACCCAGTACTTC,CSAELETQYF
.,TRBJ2-3,.,TRBV11-2,TGTGCCAGCAGCCCACAAAAGCGGGATACGCAGTATTTT,CASSPQKRDTQYF
.,TRBJ2-3,.,TRBV29-1,TGCAGCGTTAGGGGACTCACAGATACGCAGTATTTT,CSVRGLTDTQYF
once,TRBJ1-1,TRBD1,TRBV7-8,TGTGCCAGCAGCCTGGGACAGTTGAACACTGAAGCTTTCTTT,CASSLGQLNTEAFF
.,TRBJ1-4,TRBD1,TRBV4-2,TGTGCCAGCAGCCAAGATTTGGGACAGGGGGATGAAAAACTGTTTTTT,CASSQDLGQGDEKLFF
.,TRBJ1-2,.,TRBV2,TGTGCCAGCAGAAGCGAAGGTGGTGGCTACACCTTC,CASRSEGGGYTF
.,TRBJ1-1,.,TRBV2,TGTGCCAGCAATCTGAGACGAGCCACTGAAGCTTTCTTT,CASNLRRATEAFF
.,TRBJ1-4,TRBD1,TRBV6-2/TRBV6-3,TGTGCCAGCAGCCCCGGGACAGGGGGGAATGAAAAACTGTTTTTT,CASSPGTGGNEKLFF
once,TRBJ1-1,.,TRBV25-1,TGTGCCAGCAGTGTTGGTGGGGAGGGGGTTGGAACTGAAGCTTTCTTT,CASSVGGEGVGTEAFF
.,TRBJ1-1,.,TRBV19,TGTGCCAGTCGCCTTTCAGACTGGTCCTTGGGTGAAGCTTTCTTT,CASRLSDWSLGEAFF
.,TRBJ1-3,TRBD1,TRBV18,TGTGCCAGCTCAGAAGGGACAGGGGCTGGAAACACCATATATTTT,CASSEGTGAGNTIYF
.,TRBJ1-4,.,TRBV5-1,TGCGCCAGCAGCTTGGCTTTTACAACTAATGAAAAACTGTTTTTT,CASSLAFTTNEKLFF
.,TRBJ1-2,.,TRBV21-1,TGTGCCAGCAGCAGTCCTGGGGGGATGGGCGGGACTAACTATGGCTACACCTTC,CASSSPGGMGGTNYGYTF
once,TRBJ1-4,.,TRBV13,TGTGCCAGCAGCTACCCTTGGGGGGAGGAAAAACTGTTTTTT,CASSYPWGEEKLFF
.,TRBJ2-2,TRBD2,TRBV11-2,TGTGCCAGCAGCTTCCCCGGGGGGTTAACCGGGGAGCTGTTTTTT,CASSFPGGLTGELFF
once,TRBJ2-5,TRBD1,TRBV6-5,TGTGCCATCCAAAGAGGACAGGGACTCCGGGAGACCCAGTACTTC,CAIQRGQGLRETQYF
.,TRBJ1-1,TRBD1,TRBV12-3/TRBV12-4,TGTGCCAGCACCCTGGACAGGGAAGCTTTCTTT,CASTLDREAFF
.,TRBJ1-3,TRBD1,TRBV7-2,TGTGCCAGCAGCCAGCAGGGGGCTGGAAACACCATATATTTT,CASSQQGAGNTIYF
.,TRBJ1-4,.,TRBV7-8,TGTGCCAGCAGCTTGACGGCAACTAATGAAAAACTGTTTTTT,CASSLTATNEKLFF